Listed below are T cell receptor beta chains from one sample, sequenced in a study of shared clonotypes between healthy human individuals. Method: immunoSEQ multiplex PCR; TCRdb's copy keeps in-frame clones and lacks some. Counted here are 550,000 to 800,000 clones, around 67% occurring once; the ten biggest clones make up 1.7%. The specimen was memory CD4+ T cells sorted from blood. The receptors stem from a woman in her 30s in good health. Both conserved end residues are part of each CDR3. D genes are given only for firm matches. Not all rows give a size; the values are once, few, many and, for expanded clones, a class.

J gene: TRBJ2-7
V gene: TRBV29-1
clone size: -
D gene: -
CDR3 length: 11
CDR3 protein: CSVESAYEQYF
CDR3 DNA: TGCAGCGTTGAGTCCGCTTACGAGCAGTACTTC

J gene: TRBJ2-3
V gene: TRBV18
clone size: -
D gene: -
CDR3 length: 14
CDR3 protein: CASSRDPRQDTQYF
CDR3 DNA: TGTGCCAGCAGCCGGGACCCACGGCAGGATACGCAGTATTTT

J gene: TRBJ2-1
V gene: TRBV6-6
clone size: -
D gene: -
CDR3 length: 13
CDR3 protein: CASSYSGPNEQFF
CDR3 DNA: TGTGCCAGCAGTTACTCGGGACCCAATGAGCAGTTCTTC

J gene: TRBJ1-1
V gene: TRBV7-9
clone size: -
D gene: -
CDR3 length: 15
CDR3 protein: CASSGRADPNTEAFF
CDR3 DNA: TGTGCCAGCAGCGGGAGGGCGGACCCGAACACTGAAGCTTTCTTT

J gene: TRBJ1-2
V gene: TRBV27
clone size: -
D gene: TRBD1
CDR3 length: 15
CDR3 protein: CASSLKWTGDYGYTF
CDR3 DNA: TGTGCCAGCAGTTTAAAATGGACAGGGGATTATGGCTACACCTTC

J gene: TRBJ2-3
V gene: TRBV27
clone size: -
D gene: TRBD2
CDR3 length: 17
CDR3 protein: CASKGASGAASTDTQYF
CDR3 DNA: TGTGCCAGCAAGGGTGCTAGCGGGGCCGCTAGCACAGATACGCAGTATTTT

J gene: TRBJ2-1
V gene: TRBV9
clone size: -
D gene: TRBD1
CDR3 length: 15
CDR3 protein: CASSARFQGAYEQFF
CDR3 DNA: TGTGCCAGCAGCGCCCGTTTTCAGGGGGCGTATGAGCAGTTCTTC

J gene: TRBJ2-1
V gene: TRBV5-1
clone size: few
D gene: -
CDR3 length: 15
CDR3 protein: CASSLASGLYNEQFF
CDR3 DNA: TGCGCCAGCAGCTTGGCCAGCGGGCTCTACAATGAGCAGTTCTTC

J gene: TRBJ2-1
V gene: TRBV5-1
clone size: -
D gene: TRBD2
CDR3 length: 16
CDR3 protein: CASSPRTSGRGNEQFF
CDR3 DNA: TGCGCCAGCAGCCCACGGACTAGCGGGAGGGGTAATGAGCAGTTCTTC

J gene: TRBJ2-6
V gene: TRBV19
clone size: once
D gene: -
CDR3 length: 15
CDR3 protein: CASSIARFGANVLTF
CDR3 DNA: TGTGCCAGTAGTATCGCGCGTTTTGGGGCCAACGTCCTGACTTTC

J gene: TRBJ2-3
V gene: TRBV6-5
clone size: -
D gene: -
CDR3 length: 15
CDR3 protein: CASSYRKTDTDTQYF
CDR3 DNA: TGTGCCAGCAGTTACCGCAAGACAGACACAGATACGCAGTATTTT

J gene: TRBJ2-1
V gene: TRBV28
clone size: few
D gene: TRBD2
CDR3 length: 15
CDR3 protein: CASRRSGGSYNEQFF
CDR3 DNA: TGTGCCAGCAGACGGAGCGGGGGCTCCTACAATGAGCAGTTCTTC

J gene: TRBJ2-5
V gene: TRBV19
clone size: many
D gene: -
CDR3 length: 13
CDR3 protein: CASSSPYQETQYF
CDR3 DNA: TGTGCCAGTAGTAGTCCGTACCAAGAGACCCAGTACTTC

J gene: TRBJ2-7
V gene: TRBV11-1
clone size: -
D gene: -
CDR3 length: 14
CDR3 protein: CASSPSDGTYEQYF
CDR3 DNA: TGTGCCAGCAGCCCTTCGGACGGGACCTACGAGCAGTACTTC

J gene: TRBJ2-4
V gene: TRBV11-2
clone size: -
D gene: TRBD1
CDR3 length: 17
CDR3 protein: CASSLVQGDGQQNIQYF
CDR3 DNA: TGTGCCAGCAGCTTAGTCCAGGGGGACGGTCAGCAAAACATTCAGTACTTC

J gene: TRBJ2-2
V gene: TRBV27
clone size: -
D gene: -
CDR3 length: 16
CDR3 protein: CASGFITGPNTGELFF
CDR3 DNA: TGTGCCAGCGGCTTTATCACAGGACCTAACACCGGGGAGCTGTTTTTT